Presented here are 30 T cell receptor beta chains from one specimen sequenced in a study of control samples from healthy donors and cancer patients. Sequencing used immunoSEQ multiplex PCR; TCRdb keeps in-frame clones, though not all of them. Of around 80,000 clones in the sample, roughly nine tenths were seen once. Sequencing was performed on blood. These receptors were taken from a man aged 45-60 years in good health.

This chain links TRBV5-6 with TRBJ2-3; D call uncertain. The CDR3 is 12 residues long. The V gene lost 0 bases and the J gene lost 3 bases, with 2 bases spanning the gap. Germline V lookup: CDR1 SGHDT, CDR2 YYEEEE. The CDR3 region has the DNA TGTGCCAGCAGCTTGGTGACAGATACGCAGTATTTT. Its translation is CASSLVTDTQYF.

The chain employs TRBV6-6 and TRBJ2-3; D uncertain. In germline, CDR1 is MNHNY, CDR2 SVGAGI (reference sequence). CDR3 size: 15 residues. V was trimmed by 6 bases and J by 3 bases, leaving 16 bases between them. CDR3 residues: CASRNQDSVTDTQYF. The DNA for the CDR3 is TGTGCCAGCAGAAATCAGGATTCCGTGACAGATACGCAGTATTTT.

The chain is built from TRBV28 and TRBJ2-3, with TRBD1 matching over 7 bases. The CDR3 is 18 residues long. Losses at the gene ends were 5 bases for V and 2 bases for J; bases not matched to a gene: 16. In germline, CDR1 is MDHEN, CDR2 SYDVKM. Here the CDR3 DNA reads TGTGCCAGCAGTCCTGACAGGGAGAGTGCATACCTCACAGATACGCAGTATTTT. Protein: CASSPDRESAYLTDTQYF.

The chain couples TRBV19 to TRBJ1-1; no reliable D call. The germline gives CDR1 LNHDA, CDR2 SQIVND (reference sequence). The CDR3 has 11 amino acids. V lost 11 bases and J lost 5, with 12 bases in between. The CDR3, as DNA: TGTGCCGACCCCGTAGGGACTGAAGCTTTCTTT. It specifies CADPVGTEAFF.

The rearrangement uses TRBV9 and TRBJ2-7, with 11 bases that match TRBD1. Germline trimming cut 4 bases from V and 5 bases from J; bases unmatched to any gene: 5. The CDR3 runs 14 residues. Germline V gene data show CDR1 as SGDLS and CDR2 as YYNGEE. The CDR3 DNA sequence: TGTGCCAGCAGCCCTCGGGACAGGGGGGACGAGCAGTACTTC. This encodes CASSPRDRGDEQYF. The full variable domain, with the rest looked up from reference TRBV9 and TRBJ2-7, is DSGVTQTPKHLITATGQRVTLRCSPRSGDLSVYWYQQSLDQGLQFLIQYYNGEERAKGNILERFSAQQFPDLHSELNLSSLELGDSALYFCASSPRDRGDEQYFGPGTRLTVT.

The chain recombines TRBV6-1 with TRBJ2-3; the match to TRBD2 covers 8 bases. The CDR3 length is 17 residues. Per germline, CDR1 MNHNS and CDR2 SASEGT. The junction had 11 bases not matched to a gene; V was cut back by 0 bases and J by 6 bases. CDR3 in amino acids: CASSEAPAGGAGDTQYF. For the CDR3, the DNA is TGTGCCAGCAGTGAAGCCCCTGCCGGGGGGGCTGGGGATACGCAGTATTTT.

The J gene is TRBJ1-1, the V gene TRBV9, with TRBD1 identical over 7 bases. With 0 bases clipped from V and 0 bases from J, the junction kept 2 bases outside the gene matches. This CDR3 contains 15 residues. Per the germline V gene, CDR1 is SGDLS and CDR2 is YYNGEE. CDR3 protein: CASSVEGGVNTEAFF. In nucleotides, the CDR3 is TGTGCCAGCAGCGTAGAAGGGGGCGTGAACACTGAAGCTTTCTTT. The entire variable domain, with the rest obtained from reference TRBV9 and TRBJ1-1, is as follows: DSGVTQTPKHLITATGQRVTLRCSPRSGDLSVYWYQQSLDQGLQFLIQYYNGEERAKGNILERFSAQQFPDLHSELNLSSLELGDSALYFCASSVEGGVNTEAFFGQGTRLTVV.

The V call is TRBV7-2, the J call TRBJ2-5; 7 bases align to TRBD2. Germline V gives CDR1 SGHTA, CDR2 FQGNSA. V lost 1 base to trimming and J lost 5 bases; unmatched junction nucleotides: 7. The CDR3 runs to 15 residues. The CDR3 DNA reads TGTGCCAGCAGCTTAGTCCGGGCGGGGGTGGAGACCCAGTACTTC. Protein product: CASSLVRAGVETQYF.

The CDR3: CASSEQGVGNIQYF. CDR3 nucleotide sequence: TGTGCCAGCAGCGAACAGGGGGTGGGAAACATTCAGTACTTC. The V and J genes are TRBV14 and TRBJ2-4; 8 nucleotides line up with TRBD1. Germline CDR1 is SGHDN and CDR2 is FVKESK. The CDR3 covers 14 residues. V lost 5 bases and J lost 6; bases outside the gene matches: 6.

The chain recombines TRBV3-1 (or the pseudogene TRBV3-2) with TRBJ2-2; 9 bases are shared with TRBD1. The CDR3 sequence is 17 residues long. Trimming cost V 4 bases and J 0 bases; bases outside gene matches: 6. Germline lookup yields CDR1 LGHDT and CDR2 YNNKEL (reference sequence). CDR3 loop: CASSRRRTGANTGELFF. The DNA of the CDR3 is TGTGCCAGCAGCCGACGGAGGACAGGGGCGAACACCGGGGAGCTGTTTTTT.

The CDR3, as DNA: TGTGCCACCAGTGACCCGGGACTAGCCCCCGGTGAGCAGTTCTTC. Its protein product is CATSDPGLAPGEQFF. This rearrangement joins TRBV24-1 to TRBJ2-1; 9 bases align to TRBD2. CDR1 KGHDR and CDR2 SFDVKD come from the germline V gene. The trim removed 4 bases at V and 9 bases at J, leaving 9 bases unmatched. The CDR3 sequence is 15 residues long.

This sequence joins TRBV28 and TRBJ1-5; 8 nucleotides align to TRBD1. The CDR3 is 15 amino acids. Losses at the gene ends were 5 bases for V and 4 bases for J; bases not matched to a gene: 7. Germline-derived CDR1 and CDR2 are MDHEN and SYDVKM. CDR3: CASSLRGLRNQPQHF. CDR3 bases: TGTGCCAGCAGTCTCAGGGGGCTGAGGAATCAGCCCCAGCATTTT.

CDR3 nucleotides: TGCGCCAGCAGCCAAGGACAGCAAACCTACAATGAGCAGTTCTTC. It codes for CASSQGQQTYNEQFF. The V gene is TRBV4-1, the J gene TRBJ2-1; weak D call: TRBD1 (5 bases). This CDR3 has 15 amino acids. Trimming shortened V by 1 base and J by 2 bases, and 9 bases separated the two germline ends. The germline CDR1 and CDR2 sequences are MGHRA and YSYEKL.

The chain recombines TRBV19 with TRBJ1-1, with 10 bases aligning to TRBD1. Looked up from germline, CDR1 is LNHDA and CDR2 is SQIVND (reference sequence). The V and J ends lost 6 bases and 4 bases, in that order; junction bases with no gene match: 5. This CDR3 spans 14 amino acids. The CDR3 loop is CASRRQGAVTEAFF. CDR3 sequence (DNA): TGTGCCAGTAGGAGACAGGGGGCAGTCACTGAAGCTTTCTTT.

The genes are TRBV19 and TRBJ1-1; 8 positions agree with TRBD1. J lost 1 base, V lost 7 bases, and 5 bases had no gene match. The CDR3 totals 14 residues. Germline V gene lookup returns CDR1 LNHDA and CDR2 SQIVND (reference sequence). The chain's CDR3 is CASKTGAENTEAFF. The CDR3, as DNA: TGTGCCAGTAAGACAGGGGCGGAGAACACTGAAGCTTTCTTT.

The chain has TRBV19 and TRBJ1-2, with 8 bases matching TRBD1. V trimming: 7 bases; J trimming: 1 base; junction bases outside the gene matches: 5. CDR1 LNHDA and CDR2 SQIVND come from the germline V gene (reference sequence). There are 14 residues in the CDR3. This CDR3 is CASKKTGVNYGYTF. The CDR3 coding sequence is TGTGCCAGTAAGAAGACAGGGGTTAACTATGGCTACACCTTC.

The chain recombines TRBV9 with TRBJ2-3; D is unresolved. The germline CDR1 and CDR2 sequences are SGDLS and YYNGEE. The CDR3 is 15 amino acids. Trimming pared 4 bases from V and 1 base from J, leaving 13 bases between. The CDR3 region is CASSPSVTGTDTQYF. The CDR3 DNA reads as TGTGCCAGCAGCCCATCGGTCACGGGCACAGATACGCAGTATTTT.

This chain connects TRBV9 to TRBJ2-2; D gene unclear. The germline V and J ends were trimmed by 1 base and 4 bases, with 14 bases remaining between them. The CDR3 runs 16 residues. From germline, CDR1 is SGDLS and CDR2 YYNGEE. CDR3 residues: CASSVRAGPSTGELFF. CDR3 nucleotide sequence: TGTGCCAGCAGCGTAAGAGCTGGACCCTCCACCGGGGAGCTGTTTTTT. Complete variable domain (other parts from reference TRBV9 and TRBJ2-2): DSGVTQTPKHLITATGQRVTLRCSPRSGDLSVYWYQQSLDQGLQFLIQYYNGEERAKGNILERFSAQQFPDLHSELNLSSLELGDSALYFCASSVRAGPSTGELFFGEGSRLTVL.

The V gene is TRBV19, the J gene TRBJ1-2; 7 nucleotides match TRBD1. V shed 6 bases, J shed 8 bases, and the junction held 6 bases outside the gene matches. The CDR3 is made up of 12 amino acids. Germline loops: CDR1 LNHDA, CDR2 SQIVND (reference sequence). CDR3 sequence (DNA): TGTGCCAGTAGCCCGACAGGGAAGGGCTACACCTTC. The encoded protein is CASSPTGKGYTF. Filled out from reference TRBV19 and TRBJ1-2, the complete variable domain reads DGGITQSPKYLFRKEGQNVTLSCEQNLNHDAMYWYRQDPGQGLRLIYYSQIVNDFQKGDIAEGYSVSREKKESFPLTVTSAQKNPTAFYLCASSPTGKGYTFGSGTRLTVV.

This chain joins TRBV29-1 and TRBJ1-1; a possible D gene is TRBD1 (5 bases). Germline CDR1 and CDR2: SQVTM and ANQGSEA. The length of the CDR3 is 15 residues. Trimming pared 6 bases from V and 1 base from J, leaving 18 bases between. CDR3 bases: TGCAGCGTGAACCCTAGCGGGGGAGCGAACACTGAAGCTTTCTTT. It translates to CSVNPSGGANTEAFF.

The rearrangement uses TRBV18 and TRBJ2-2; D is perhaps TRBD1 (5 bases). Trimming removed 2 bases from V and 3 bases from J, with 10 bases in between. The V gene's germline CDR1 is KGHSH and CDR2 LQKENI. The CDR3 is made up of 15 amino acids. CDR3 protein: CASSPRQGDTGELFF. For the CDR3, the DNA is TGTGCCAGCTCACCAAGGCAGGGCGACACCGGGGAGCTGTTTTTT.

V is TRBV2 and J is TRBJ1-2; D unresolved. CDR3 length: 13 amino acids. Deletions cut 3 bases from V and 5 bases from J, with 10 bases between. Germline lookup yields CDR1 SNHLY and CDR2 FYNNEI. In DNA, the CDR3 is TGTGCCAGCAGTGATCCGTCATCTTATGGCTACACCTTC. Translating gives CASSDPSSYGYTF. Supplemented by reference TRBV2 and TRBJ1-2, the full variable domain reads EPEVTQTPSHQVTQMGQEVILRCVPISNHLYFYWYRQILGQKVEFLVSFYNNEISEKSEIFDDQFSVERPDGSNFTLKIRSTKLEDSAMYFCASSDPSSYGYTFGSGTRLTVV.

A word on this clone: Within the sample, other DNA sequences also encode this same CDR3. The chain combines TRBV5-1 with TRBJ2-2; the match to TRBD1 covers 10 bases. Per the germline V gene, CDR1 is SGHRS and CDR2 is YFSETQ. This CDR3 has 15 amino acids. The V gene end was trimmed by 5 bases and the J gene end by 4 bases; junction bases not matched to a gene: 5. The CDR3, as DNA: TGCGCCAGCAGGCGGACAGGGGGGGGCACCGGGGAGCTGTTTTTT. This sequence encodes CASRRTGGGTGELFF.

The J gene is TRBJ1-6, the V gene TRBV6-1; D is ambiguous. CDR1 MNHNS and CDR2 SASEGT come from the germline V gene. V was trimmed by 1 base and J by 7 bases, leaving 11 bases between them. This CDR3 is built from 15 residues. CDR3: CASSEGAGGNSPLHF. Written as DNA, the CDR3 is TGTGCCAGCAGTGAAGGGGCAGGTGGGAATTCACCCCTCCACTTT.

The DNA for the CDR3 is TGTGCCAGCAGCGTAGAACAGGGGGCGAGGGAGACCCAGTACTTC. This encodes CASSVEQGARETQYF. The genes are TRBV9 and TRBJ2-5, with TRBD1 identical over 9 bases. Trimming at V came to 0 bases and at J to 5 bases, leaving 5 bases not matched to a gene. The length of the CDR3 is 15 residues. Per the germline V gene, CDR1 is SGDLS and CDR2 is YYNGEE.

The gene calls are TRBV27 and TRBJ2-1, with D perhaps TRBD1 (6 bases). The CDR3 is 13 residues long. Trimming took 2 bases from V and 16 from J, leaving 18 bases between them. From germline, CDR1 is MNHEY and CDR2 SMNVEV (reference sequence). CDR3: CASSLNGGTGFFF. CDR3 coding DNA: TGTGCCAGCAGTTTAAATGGGGGCACGGGGTTTTTCTTC.

This chain connects TRBV11-3 to TRBJ2-1, with TRBD2 matching over 15 bases. Trimming removed 6 bases from V and 9 bases from J; junction bases left unmatched: 9. The CDR3 runs 16 residues. Germline CDR1 and CDR2: SGHNT and YENEEA. The CDR3 DNA follows: TGTGCCAGCAGTCCCGGACTAGCGGGGGGGCCCCGTGAGCAGTTCTTC. Translation: CASSPGLAGGPREQFF.

The chain combines TRBV5-1 with TRBJ1-3; TRBD1 might be the D (5 bases). Trimming shortened V by 4 bases and J by 0 bases, and 14 bases separated the two germline ends. This CDR3 has 16 amino acids. From germline, CDR1 is SGHRS and CDR2 YFSETQ. The CDR3 here is CASSTGHASSGNTIYF. Written as DNA, the CDR3 is TGCGCCAGCAGCACCGGACACGCCAGCTCTGGAAACACCATATATTTT.

The V call is TRBV27, the J call TRBJ2-1; D assignment may be TRBD1 or TRBD2 (5 bases each). V was clipped by 5 bases and J by 4 bases, with 9 bases between them. CDR1 and CDR2 from the germline V gene are MNHEY and SMNVEV (reference sequence). CDR3 size: 13 residues. CDR3 bases: TGTGCCAGCAGTAGGGACCGGTACAATGAGCAGTTCTTC. This translates into CASSRDRYNEQFF.

In nucleotides, the CDR3 is TGTGCCAGCAGCGTAGGCTCTATCCACACCGGGGAGCTGTTTTTT. Protein product: CASSVGSIHTGELFF. V usage is TRBV9 and J usage is TRBJ2-2, with no clear D. Trimming removed 0 bases at V and 3 bases at J, with 9 bases between. The CDR3 consists of 15 residues. Germline V gene sequence: CDR1 SGDLS, CDR2 YYNGEE. The full variable domain, with the rest looked up from reference TRBV9 and TRBJ2-2, is DSGVTQTPKHLITATGQRVTLRCSPRSGDLSVYWYQQSLDQGLQFLIQYYNGEERAKGNILERFSAQQFPDLHSELNLSSLELGDSALYFCASSVGSIHTGELFFGEGSRLTVL.